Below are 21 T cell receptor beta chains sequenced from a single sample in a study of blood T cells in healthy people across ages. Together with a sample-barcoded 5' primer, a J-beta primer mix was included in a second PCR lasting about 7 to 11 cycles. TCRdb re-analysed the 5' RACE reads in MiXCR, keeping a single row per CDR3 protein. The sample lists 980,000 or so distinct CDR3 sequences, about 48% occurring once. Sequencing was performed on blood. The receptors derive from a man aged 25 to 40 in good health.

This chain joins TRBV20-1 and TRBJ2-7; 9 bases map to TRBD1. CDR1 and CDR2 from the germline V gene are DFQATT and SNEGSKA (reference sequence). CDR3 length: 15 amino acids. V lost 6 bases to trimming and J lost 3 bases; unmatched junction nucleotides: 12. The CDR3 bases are TGCAGTGCCACCGGACAGGGGATTTTCTTCTACGAGCAGTACTTC. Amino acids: CSATGQGIFFYEQYF.

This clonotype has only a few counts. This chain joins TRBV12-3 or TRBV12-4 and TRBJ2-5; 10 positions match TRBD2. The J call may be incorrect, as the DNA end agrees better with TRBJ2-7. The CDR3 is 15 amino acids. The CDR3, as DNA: TGTGCCAGCAGTTCGTCTAGCGGGGGCTGGCTCGAGCAGTACTTC. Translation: CASSSSSGGWLEQYF.

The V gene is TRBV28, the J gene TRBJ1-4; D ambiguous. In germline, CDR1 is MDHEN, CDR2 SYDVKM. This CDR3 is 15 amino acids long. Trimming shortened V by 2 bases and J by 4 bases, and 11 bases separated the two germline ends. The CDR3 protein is CASSLVGPFNEKLFF. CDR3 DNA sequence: TGTGCCAGCAGTTTAGTAGGTCCGTTTAATGAAAAACTGTTTTTT.

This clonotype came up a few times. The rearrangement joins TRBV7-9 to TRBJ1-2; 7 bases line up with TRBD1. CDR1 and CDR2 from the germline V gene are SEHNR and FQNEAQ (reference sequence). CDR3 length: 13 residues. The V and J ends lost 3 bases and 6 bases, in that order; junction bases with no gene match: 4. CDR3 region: CASSFTGAHGYTF. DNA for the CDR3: TGTGCCAGCAGCTTCACAGGGGCCCATGGCTACACCTTC.

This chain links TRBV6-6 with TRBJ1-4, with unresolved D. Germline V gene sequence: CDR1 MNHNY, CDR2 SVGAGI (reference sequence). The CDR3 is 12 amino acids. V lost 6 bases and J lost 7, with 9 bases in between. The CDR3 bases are TGTGCCAGCAGCCAGGCAGGTGAAAAACTGTTTTTT. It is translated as CASSQAGEKLFF.

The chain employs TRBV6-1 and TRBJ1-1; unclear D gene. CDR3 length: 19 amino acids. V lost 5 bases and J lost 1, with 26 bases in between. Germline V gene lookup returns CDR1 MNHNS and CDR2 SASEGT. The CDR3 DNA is TGTGCCAGCAGTAGAAATGCCGCCGCCCGTGGGCGGGAGAACACTGAAGCTTTCTTT. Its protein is CASSRNAAARGRENTEAFF.

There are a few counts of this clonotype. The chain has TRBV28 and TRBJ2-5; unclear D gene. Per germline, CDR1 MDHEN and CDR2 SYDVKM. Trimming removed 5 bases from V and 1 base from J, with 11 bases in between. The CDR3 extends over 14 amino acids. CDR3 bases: TGTGCCAGCAGTCCCCCGGGCCGCCAAGAGACCCAGTACTTC. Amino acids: CASSPPGRQETQYF.

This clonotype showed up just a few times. CDR3 nucleotide sequence: TGTGCCAGCAGCTCACTCGGTGTTAGCGGGGGAAACTACGAGCAGTACTTC. It encodes CASSSLGVSGGNYEQYF. The chain employs TRBV7-2 and TRBJ2-7; TRBD2 matches 9 bases. With 4 bases clipped from V and 3 bases from J, the junction kept 13 bases outside the gene matches. Germline CDR1 SGHTA, CDR2 FQGNSA. The CDR3 length is 17 residues.

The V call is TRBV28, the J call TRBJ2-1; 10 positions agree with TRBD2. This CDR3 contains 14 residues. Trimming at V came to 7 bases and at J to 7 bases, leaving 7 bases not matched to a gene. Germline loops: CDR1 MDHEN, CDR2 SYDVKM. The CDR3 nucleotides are TGTGCCAGCACGCTTCTAGCGGGGGCAAATGAGCAGTTCTTC. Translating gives CASTLLAGANEQFF.

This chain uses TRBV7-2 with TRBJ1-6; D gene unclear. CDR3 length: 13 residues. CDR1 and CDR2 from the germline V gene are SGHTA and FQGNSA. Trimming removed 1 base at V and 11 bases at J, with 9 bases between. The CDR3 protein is CASSLVGGPPLHF. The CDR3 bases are TGTGCCAGCAGCTTAGTGGGCGGCCCACCCCTCCACTTT.

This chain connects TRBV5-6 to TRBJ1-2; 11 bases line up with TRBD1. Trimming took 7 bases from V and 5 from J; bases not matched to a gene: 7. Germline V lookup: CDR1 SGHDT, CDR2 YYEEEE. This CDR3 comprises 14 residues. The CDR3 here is CASGSGTGGYGYTF. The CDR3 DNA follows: TGTGCCAGCGGCTCCGGGACAGGGGGGTATGGCTACACCTTC.

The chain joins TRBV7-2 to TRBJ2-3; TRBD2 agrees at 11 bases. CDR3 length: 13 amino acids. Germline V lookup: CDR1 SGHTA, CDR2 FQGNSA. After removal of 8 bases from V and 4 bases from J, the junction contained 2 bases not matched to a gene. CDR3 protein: CASRGLAADTQYF. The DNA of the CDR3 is TGTGCCAGCCGGGGACTAGCGGCAGATACGCAGTATTTT. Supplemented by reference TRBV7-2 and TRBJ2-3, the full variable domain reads GAGVSQSPSNKVTEKGKDVELRCDPISGHTALYWYRQSLGQGLEFLIYFQGNSAPDKSGLPSDRFSAERTGGSVSTLTIQRTQQEDSAVYLCASRGLAADTQYFGPGTRLTVL.

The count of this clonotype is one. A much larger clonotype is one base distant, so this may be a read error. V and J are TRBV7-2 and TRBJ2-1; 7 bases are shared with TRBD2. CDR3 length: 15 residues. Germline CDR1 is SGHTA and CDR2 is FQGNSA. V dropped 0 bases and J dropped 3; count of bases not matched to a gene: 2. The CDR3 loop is CASSLASGNYNEQFF. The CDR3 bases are TGTGCCAGCAGCTTAGCCAGCGGGAACTACAATGAGCAGTTCTTC. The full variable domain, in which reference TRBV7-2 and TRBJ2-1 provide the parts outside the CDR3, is GAGVSQSPSNKVTEKGKDVELRCDPISGHTALYWYRQSLGQGLEFLIYFQGNSAPDKSGLPSDRFSAERTGGSVSTLTIQRTQQEDSAVYLCASSLASGNYNEQFFGPGTRLTVL.

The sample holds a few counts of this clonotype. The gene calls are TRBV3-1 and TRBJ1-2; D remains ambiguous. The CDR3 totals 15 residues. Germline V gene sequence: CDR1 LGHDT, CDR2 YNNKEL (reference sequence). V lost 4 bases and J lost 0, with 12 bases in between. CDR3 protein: CASSPTATANYGYTF. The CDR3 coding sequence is TGTGCCAGCAGCCCTACCGCTACGGCTAACTATGGCTACACCTTC.

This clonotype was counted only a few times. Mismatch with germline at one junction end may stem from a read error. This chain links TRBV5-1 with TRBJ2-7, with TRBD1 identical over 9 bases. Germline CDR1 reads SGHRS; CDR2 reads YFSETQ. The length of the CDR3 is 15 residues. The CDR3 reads CPSSPQQGANYEQYF. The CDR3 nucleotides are TGCCCCAGCAGCCCTCAACAGGGGGCAAACTACGAGCAGTACTTC.

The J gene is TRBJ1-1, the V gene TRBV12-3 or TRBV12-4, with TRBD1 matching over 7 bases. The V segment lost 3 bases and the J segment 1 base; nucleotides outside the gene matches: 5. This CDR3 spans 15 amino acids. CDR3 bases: TGTGCCAGCAGTTTCGGTGACAGGGCGAACACTGAAGCTTTCTTT. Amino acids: CASSFGDRANTEAFF.

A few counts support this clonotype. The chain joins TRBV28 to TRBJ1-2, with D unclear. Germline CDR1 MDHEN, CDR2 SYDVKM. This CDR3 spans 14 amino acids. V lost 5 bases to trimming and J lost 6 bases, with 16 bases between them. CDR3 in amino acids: CASSVGLDDDGYTF. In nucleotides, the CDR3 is TGTGCCAGCAGTGTAGGGCTAGACGACGATGGCTACACCTTC.

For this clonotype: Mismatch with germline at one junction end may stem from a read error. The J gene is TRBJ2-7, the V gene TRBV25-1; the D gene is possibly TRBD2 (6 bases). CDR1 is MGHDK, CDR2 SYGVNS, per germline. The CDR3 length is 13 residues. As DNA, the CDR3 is TGTGCCAGCAGTGAATTGGGAGGTTACGAGCCGTACTTC. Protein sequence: CASSELGGYEPYF.

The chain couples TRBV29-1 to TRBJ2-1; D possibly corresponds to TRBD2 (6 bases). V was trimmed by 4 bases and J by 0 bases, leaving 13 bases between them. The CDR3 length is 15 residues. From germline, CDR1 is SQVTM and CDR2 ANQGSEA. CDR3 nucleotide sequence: TGCAGCGTTGTGGTGGGGGGTTCCTCCTACAATGAGCAGTTCTTC. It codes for CSVVVGGSSYNEQFF.

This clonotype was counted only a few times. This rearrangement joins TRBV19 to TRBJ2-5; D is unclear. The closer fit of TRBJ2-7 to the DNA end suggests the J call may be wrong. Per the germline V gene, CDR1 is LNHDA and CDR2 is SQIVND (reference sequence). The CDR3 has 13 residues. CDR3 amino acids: CASNPTTTGEQYF. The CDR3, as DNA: TGTGCCAGTAACCCGACAACTACGGGCGAGCAGTACTTC.

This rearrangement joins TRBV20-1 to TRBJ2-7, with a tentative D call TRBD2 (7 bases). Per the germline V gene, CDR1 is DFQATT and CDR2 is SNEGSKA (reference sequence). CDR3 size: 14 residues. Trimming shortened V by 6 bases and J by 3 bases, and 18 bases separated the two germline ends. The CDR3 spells CSAHLGGGGYEQYF. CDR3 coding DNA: TGCAGTGCCCATCTCGGAGGGGGGGGCTACGAGCAGTACTTC.